This TCR beta chain is from a study of early T cells in non-severe SARS-CoV-2 infection. In germline, CDR1 is KGHSH, CDR2 LQKENI. There are 13 residues in the CDR3. V was cut by 2 bases and J by 1 base, with 5 bases left in between. This clonotype was seen more than once but under ten times. TCRdb ran MiXCR on the 5' RACE reads and lists one entry per CDR3 protein. The sample has over 80,000 distinct CDR3 sequences, 11% to 15% seen once. This clonotype originated in an adult who was a healthcare worker with PCR-confirmed SARS-CoV-2 infection or an uninfected control (not recorded which). Sequencing used whole blood. The chain carries TRBV18 and TRBJ1-1; the D is unclear. The CDR3 sequence: CASSPVRNTEAFF. The CDR3 DNA follows: TGTGCCAGCTCACCAGTAAGGAACACTGAAGCTTTCTTT. The full variable domain, in which reference TRBV18 and TRBJ1-1 provide the parts outside the CDR3, is NAGVMQNPRHLVRRRGQEARLRCSPMKGHSHVYWYRQLPEEGLKFMVYLQKENIIDESGMPKERFSAEFPKEGPSILRIQQVVRGDSAAYFCASSPVRNTEAFFGQGTRLTVV.